This TCR beta chain was documented in a study of shared clonotypes between healthy human individuals (TCRdb year 2020). Some background on the complete study: The cohort comprised two women and a few men aged 18 to 49 years. To estimate repertoire size and how much clonotypes are shared between individuals, the study performed deep sequencing of blood TCR repertoires from about five healthy adults. For each donor, CD4 naive and CD4 memory were each given three plates, CD8 naive was given two plates, and CD8 memory was given one plate. To increase sequencing depth and limit assay-specific biases, different laboratories used diverse techniques to prepare libraries and sequence TCR repertoires. Between about 0.85 and 10 billion PBMCs per donor were obtained by leukapheresis.

Study-level results and caveats: Approximately 5% of naive CD4, 3.5% of naive CD8, roughly 2.4% of memory CD4, and 0.35% to 0.5% of memory CD8 clonotypes were shared across several donors. Incomplete sequencing was indicated by rarefaction of sorted-subset datasets, despite the large sequencing depth. The genetic and exposure-history diversity represented was limited by the small number of donors. Pairwise subsampling led to the expectation that sequencing depth would affect the degree of clonotype sharing among donors. Higher generation probabilities were observed for clonotypes shared by all four sorted-subset donors than for non-shared clonotypes. Only blood was sampled, and tissue TCR repertoires likely differ from those in blood. Larger estimated clonotype richness was generally found for naive subsets than for memory subsets.

The donors were healthy, HIV-negative adults who had no recently reported acute infections or vaccinations. Every donor was a Caucasian adult living in Nashville, Tennessee, USA. CD4+ T cells were enriched by magnetic negative selection, after which naive cells were positively selected on CD45RA and the negative fraction was taken as the memory subset. After blood collection by leukapheresis, PBMCs were isolated using Ficoll-Histopaque density gradient centrifugation and then cryopreserved in the vapor phase of liquid nitrogen. Purity and quantity of every magnetically sorted T cell population were checked by analytical flow cytometry. From each sorted fraction, genomic DNA was isolated and quantified by UV absorbance on a Nanodrop 2000c. The germline V gene provides CDR1 MNHNS and CDR2 SASEGT. CDR3 length: 13 amino acids, cysteine to phenylalanine. Of all the DNA, just the CDR3 is kept, 39 bases in frame from base 1. V is reduced by 5 bases and J by 5 bases, leaving a spacing of 10 bases between them.

Using the deep immunoSEQ assay, multiplex PCR amplified TCR CDR3 regions from genomic DNA. For each cell subset, the extracted genomic DNA was distributed evenly across all wells of several immunoSEQ 96-well plates, and each plate served as one replicate. For sorted subsets, roughly 0.2 ug genomic DNA, equal to about 30,000 T cell genomes, was loaded into each replicate PCR. The purified libraries were quantified using a Qubit 3.0 fluorometer, sized with a Bioanalyzer 2100, and then quantified again using the KAPA Library Quantification kit. Every immunoSEQ 96-well plate was sequenced on a separate single-read 150-cycle Illumina NextSeq 550 flow cell. Per the original workflow: Because only junctional sequences without quality scores were contained in the immunoSEQ output, filtering matching that applied to full-length reads could not be performed. Sequences were annotated with PyIR, a Python wrapper for IgBLAST v1.9, using IMGT germline references to assign V/J genes and CDR3. Any read was removed if the V/J assignment was weak (E-value above 1e-6), the CDR3 was missing, or the read contained stop codons, out-of-frame junctions, or ambiguous translated residues. A V3J clonotype was defined by an identical inferred V gene, J gene, and CDR3 amino acid sequence. To compute the percentage overlap between repertoires, the number of shared unique clonotypes was divided by the size of the smaller repertoire. RTK rarefaction, the Chao1 estimator, and Recon v2.1 estimates of unobserved clonotypes were used to assess repertoire richness. OLGA was used to compute generation probabilities for all TCRbeta clonotypes that the gDNA method yielded from a handful of donors. TCRdb's version of the immuneACCESS table is confined to in-frame rearrangements and falls short of the full clone set. An unresolved V gene accounts for under half of the shortfall where checked; the remainder is of unknown origin. Clonal size and the V and J genes are those of that table, whereas D and trimming came from the DNA. The sample records over a million clones, more than 95% of which are singletons. Approximately 1.1% of the sample is in the top ten clones.

Details on this clone: Its antigen remains unidentified. Base-call qualities are not available, and no considerably larger clone is one nucleotide away.

The sequenced sample was naive CD4+ T cells sorted from blood. The sample's cell subset or site, from its label and the paper: CD45RA+ positively selected. This chain joins TRBV6-1 to TRBJ1-5, with the D gene too uncertain to name. The receptor comes from a man between 25 and 39 years old in good health. The CDR3 in this case is CASSPRLDQPQHF. Read as DNA, the sequence is TGTGCCAGCAGTCCCAGGCTCGATCAGCCCCAGCATTTT.